The clone carrying this T cell receptor (beta chain) appeared a single time. V dropped 6 bases and J dropped 7 bases, with 18 bases sitting between them. Germline V CDR1 and CDR2: SGHTA, FQGNSA. The CDR3 covers 15 residues. The data belong to a study of cytomegalovirus exposure and HLA in healthy donors. Healthy bone marrow donors formed the donor group. PCR primers comprised 60 Vbeta and 13 Jbeta primers. Sequencing was performed with immunoSEQ multiplex PCR; in TCRdb, only in-frame clones are kept and a portion is missing. This sample has around 150,000 clones; about 78% occur once, and the top ten carry more than 1.4%.

V gene TRBV7-2 combines with J gene TRBJ2-2; possibly TRBD2 for D (6 bases). This sequence originates from a male donor in good health and CMV-seronegative. The sample taken for sequencing was PBMCs. The CDR3 nucleotides read TGTGCCAGCAGGCCTAGGCGGCGGGACCACGGGGAGCTGTTTTTT. It is translated as CASRPRRRDHGELFF. The whole variable domain, filled in from reference TRBV7-2 and TRBJ2-2, reads GAGVSQSPSNKVTEKGKDVELRCDPISGHTALYWYRQSLGQGLEFLIYFQGNSAPDKSGLPSDRFSAERTGGSVSTLTIQRTQQEDSAVYLCASRPRRRDHGELFFGEGSRLTVL.